Listed here is a single T cell receptor beta chain. Its matching antigen is unknown. The CDR3 loop spans 16 amino acids. Germline values: CDR1 LGHNT, CDR2 FRNRAP. V shed 0 bases and J shed 1 base, with 12 bases lying between them. The record originates from a study of T cell repertoires in cytomegalovirus infection. On the study more broadly: Use of recently identified HLA-C-restricted and well-studied HLA-B-restricted CMV epitopes was part of the study.

TCRdb re-derived calls from the reads in MiXCR, one entry per CDR3 protein. The repertoire holds about 830,000 distinct CDR3 sequences, with about 30% as singletons. The clonotype was recovered from a human donor in good health (CMV status not recorded). Some clones in this sample may be carry-over from other donors' samples. The sample here was cultured CD8+ T cells from PBMCs, taken from culture after CMV antigen stimulation. The chain uses TRBV12-5 and TRBJ2-5; D not resolved. CDR3 DNA sequence: TGTGCTAGTGGTTTGGTACAGCGCTATCCCCAAGAGACCCAGTACTTC. It codes for CASGLVQRYPQETQYF.